Included here is one T cell receptor beta chain sequence, with context. Its antigen is not yet known. Per-base quality was not reported, and no clone a single base away is much larger than it. The data belong to a study of T cells in Graves' hyperthyroidism and ophthalmopathy (dated by TCRdb to 2018 to 2020). With respect to the entire study: Peripheral blood was sampled at the time of initial diagnosis, prior to any treatment. TCR V-J signatures able to tell the groups apart were searched for in a discovery cohort of approximately 95 patients, of whom over 40 had Graves' ophthalmopathy and 55 to 60 had stable Graves' hyperthyroidism. In more than 5 Graves' hyperthyroidism patients, the study also compared T-cell repertoires from thyroid tissue with T-cell repertoires from blood. The paper reports TCR Vbeta CDR3 sequencing of 130 to 150 peripheral blood samples: some 41 ophthalmopathy, fewer than 85 hyperthyroidism and around 17 progressor patients. The 100 discovery patients were randomly split 7:3 into training and test sets. After sampling, hyperthyroidism patients received methimazole starting at 30 mg daily, and ophthalmopathy patients received high-dose intravenous methylprednisolone. Prospective prediction of ophthalmopathy was tested in an independent validation cohort of under 20 hyperthyroidism patients and 15 to 17 patients who later progressed to ophthalmopathy. Overall study results and their limits: A 13 V-J signature model separated ophthalmopathy from stable hyperthyroidism, with roughly 88% sensitivity and 81.08% specificity in cross-validation and 80%/75% in testing. Most expanded thyroid clonotypes (frequency above 0.001) were also detected in blood, suggesting blood repertoires may reflect thyroid immune responses. No statistical method was used to set the sample size in advance, and investigators knew the group allocation. In validation, progression to ophthalmopathy was predicted by the model with 65% to 71% sensitivity and 72.22% specificity, a median of approximately 7.1 months before onset.

In the ophthalmopathy patients, disease was moderately to severely active, with a Clinical Activity Score of 3 or more, a NOSPECS grade of 4 or more, and a duration of less than 3 months. The study excluded patients with uncontrolled infections, other autoimmune diseases, pregnancy or lactation. Diagnoses were based on clinical symptoms, serum thyroxine and TRAb, thyroid ultrasound and orbital computed tomography. Ficoll-Paque density gradient centrifugation was used to isolate PBMCs from 8 to 10 ml of fresh peripheral blood. Total RNA was extracted using Trizol reagent, and RNA quality was assessed on an Agilent 2100 Bioanalyzer. The CDR3, cysteine through phenylalanine, is 13 amino acids long. Only CDR3 DNA is held: 39 bases, read in frame from base 1. A distance of 8 bases separates the germline ends of V and J, which lose 0 bases and 6 bases respectively. As encoded in the germline V gene (reference sequence), CDR1 is GTSNPN while CDR2 is SVGIG.

The TCR beta CDR3 regions were amplified from the RNA transcripts. The TCR CDR3 was subjected to a first round of RT-PCR using the HTBI primer set and the Qiagen OneStep RT-PCR kit. The libraries were constructed in a second round of multiplex PCR and then size-selected and purified. Paired-end sequencing of the libraries was performed with 100 bp reads on an Illumina HiSeq2000. For the original study's pipeline: Raw data were processed with SOAPnuke, discarding reads with adapters, uncalled bases, mean Phred below 15, or no exact constant-primer or identifier match. COPE v1.2.5 was used to merge the high-quality paired reads, and each unique nucleotide sequence was defined as a clonotype. MiTCR v1.1 was used to align the clonotypes against IMGT TRBV, TRBD and TRBJ reference segments. The analysis was restricted to V-J combinations with a frequency above 0.0001, which together covered 99% to 99.2% of the repertoires. The TCS score was defined as the ratio of F50 (clonal expansion) to E x V (chaos), calculated using BLOSUM62-based TCRdist between CDR3 peptides within each V-J. Welch's t-statistics and random forest reduced several hundred V-J features to 13, which were used in a naive Bayes classifier (R e1071). TCRdb reworked the public reads: Q25 trimming with fastp, MiXCR clone assembly, productive beta chains retained. One record per CDR3 amino acid sequence lists the most common genes and DNA. These V and J calls originate from TCRdb's pipeline instead of the authors' own analysis. This sample gives approximately 600,000 distinct CDR3 sequences in total; 20% of them show up just once. The ten largest make up roughly a third of the sample.

This TCR came from a man aged 30 to 45 with Graves' ophthalmopathy. The chain links TRBV30 with TRBJ2-2, with TRBD2 tentatively as D gene (5 bases match). Sequencing input: blood. The CDR3 corresponds to CAWSVLEAGELFF. The nucleotide sequence reads as follows: TGTGCCTGGAGTGTACTAGAGGCCGGGGAGCTGTTTTTT.